The clone carrying this T cell receptor beta chain was seen once. What it recognizes is unknown. This sample was included in a study of shared clonotypes between healthy human individuals. The CDR3 is 13 residues long. Germline CDR1 and CDR2: SGHNT and YYREEE (reference sequence). Assay execution took place at the deep level. Only in-frame clones appear in the TCRdb table, and some are missing; sequencing was by immunoSEQ multiplex PCR. This sample carries 150,000 to 200,000 clones, approximately 92% of them seen once, and the ten largest clones take approximately 0.07%. Study-wide results and limits: An effect of sequencing depth on clonotype sharing among donors was expected.

The sample comprised naive CD4+ T cells sorted from blood. This sample's subset: CD45RA+ positively selected. This rearrangement joins TRBV5-4 to TRBJ2-5; no reliable D call. The J call may be incorrect, as the DNA end agrees better with TRBJ2-7. The TCR originated in a young woman in good health. The CDR3 coding sequence is TGTGCCAGCAGCTCCCAAAGCTCCTACGAGCAGTACTTC. Encoded protein: CASSSQSSYEQYF.